Below are 22 T cell receptor beta chains sequenced from a single sample in a study of cytomegalovirus exposure and HLA in healthy donors (dated by TCRdb to 2016 to 2017). Library preparation used the immunoSEQ multiplex PCR assay. For the multiplex PCR, a mixture combining 60 forward primers for TCR Vbeta segments and 13 reverse primers for TCR Jbeta segments was used. In its TCRdb copy, this immuneACCESS table keeps in-frame sequences only and misses some clones. Where compared with another copy, unresolved V genes explain less than half of these, and the others have no known cause. Here the sample has approximately 110,000 clones; 74% occur a single time. Together, the top ten hold roughly 2.7% of the sample. Input material: PBMCs. The origin of the receptors is a man between 50 and 59 years old in good health and CMV-seropositive.

This clone occurred a few times. This chain joins TRBV9 and TRBJ1-6; D remains unclear. CDR1 is SGDLS, CDR2 YYNGEE, per germline. V shed 2 bases and J shed 8 bases, with 14 bases lying between them. This CDR3 has 15 residues. The CDR3 DNA reads as TGTGCCAGCAGCGTGAGCGGGGAGAGTGATTCACCCCTCCACTTT. Amino acid sequence: CASSVSGESDSPLHF.

V usage is TRBV15 and J usage is TRBJ2-2; D may be TRBD2 (5 bases). The CDR3 extends over 12 amino acids. Trimming stripped 8 bases from V and 5 bases from J, with 9 bases between. CDR1 and CDR2 from the germline V gene are LNHNV and YYDKDF (reference sequence). CDR3: CATRGRTGELFF. In DNA form, the CDR3 reads TGTGCCACCCGGGGTAGGACCGGGGAGCTGTTTTTT.

This rearrangement joins TRBV9 to TRBJ1-1, with a tentative D call TRBD1 (6 bases). CDR1 SGDLS and CDR2 YYNGEE come from the germline V gene. The CDR3 has 14 amino acids. Deletions cut 3 bases from V and 7 bases from J, with 16 bases between. DNA of the CDR3: TGTGCCAGCAGCGCAGGACTTGGGACATATGAAGCTTTCTTT. Amino acid sequence: CASSAGLGTYEAFF.

The gene calls are TRBV6-1 and TRBJ1-1; maybe TRBD1 (6 bases). V lost 5 bases, J lost 2 bases, and 15 bases lay in between. Looked up from germline, CDR1 is MNHNS and CDR2 is SASEGT. The CDR3 is made up of 15 amino acids. This CDR3 is CASSFFGQINTEAFF. CDR3 sequence (DNA): TGTGCCAGCAGTTTCTTCGGACAGATTAACACTGAAGCTTTCTTT.

The chain recombines TRBV5-1 with TRBJ1-1; 8 nucleotides agree with TRBD1. The junction had 7 bases not matched to a gene; V was cut back by 2 bases and J by 4 bases. Germline V gene sequence: CDR1 SGHRS, CDR2 YFSETQ. The CDR3 sequence is 15 residues long. The DNA for the CDR3 is TGCGCCAGCAGCTTCCAGGGGGCGTCGGCCACTGAAGCTTTCTTT. It yields the protein CASSFQGASATEAFF.

V gene TRBV11-2 combines with J gene TRBJ2-1, with a possible D match to TRBD1 (7 bases). Trimming left V 2 bases short and J 0 bases short, with 11 bases between. CDR3 length: 16 residues. Germline assignment: CDR1 SGHAT and CDR2 FQNNGV. This chain's CDR3 is CASSLRGDSSYNEQFF. CDR3 coding DNA: TGTGCCAGCAGCTTAAGGGGGGACAGCTCCTACAATGAGCAGTTCTTC.

The CDR3 here is CASSYFQGQGRETQYF. The DNA for the CDR3 is TGCGCCAGCAGCTATTTCCAAGGACAGGGGCGAGAGACCCAGTACTTC. The chain employs TRBV5-1 and TRBJ2-5; 9 bases are a match to TRBD1. Trimming took 3 bases from V and 4 from J; bases not matched to a gene: 10. The CDR3 contains 16 residues. Per germline, CDR1 SGHRS and CDR2 YFSETQ.

This chain joins TRBV4-1 and TRBJ1-6; 11 positions agree with TRBD1. The CDR3 is 17 amino acids. CDR1 MGHRA and CDR2 YSYEKL come from the germline V gene. V trimming: 1 base; J trimming: 9 bases; junction bases outside the gene matches: 8. The CDR3 here is CASSQVVGQGAFSPLHF. The CDR3 DNA reads as TGCGCCAGCAGCCAAGTAGTAGGACAGGGGGCATTTTCACCCCTCCACTTT.

Of note for this clone: Other nucleotide sequences in the sample specify the same CDR3. This rearrangement joins TRBV5-1 to TRBJ1-2; TRBD1 aligns across 8 bases. This CDR3 is 15 amino acids long. V shed 0 bases and J 3 bases; nucleotides not matched to a gene: 4. CDR1 and CDR2 from the germline V gene are SGHRS and YFSETQ. The CDR3 DNA reads TGCGCCAGCAGCTTGGTCCCAGGGGGCGACTATGGCTACACCTTC. Protein: CASSLVPGGDYGYTF.

The gene calls are TRBV6-1 and TRBJ1-1; a weak D match, TRBD1 (5 bases). The germline V gene encodes CDR1 MNHNS and CDR2 SASEGT. Trimming left V 5 bases short and J 1 base short, with 11 bases between. The CDR3 length is 14 residues. The CDR3 DNA sequence: TGTGCCAGCAGTATGATCGACAGGAACACTGAAGCTTTCTTT. Protein sequence: CASSMIDRNTEAFF.

The chain has TRBV4-1 and TRBJ2-4; 10 bases line up with TRBD1. In germline, CDR1 is MGHRA, CDR2 YSYEKL. With 3 bases clipped from V and 8 bases from J, the junction kept 7 bases outside the gene matches. The CDR3 is made up of 15 amino acids. The CDR3 DNA is TGCGCCAGCAGCCAGGACGGGACAGGGGTGGACATTCAGTACTTC. Residues: CASSQDGTGVDIQYF.

The rearrangement uses TRBV2 and TRBJ2-1, with a possible D match to TRBD2 (6 bases). CDR1 and CDR2 from the germline V gene are SNHLY and FYNNEI. Trimming stripped 6 bases from V and 4 bases from J, with 10 bases between. This CDR3 has 13 residues. The CDR3, as DNA: TGTGCCAGCAGAACTAGCCCGTACAATGAGCAGTTCTTC. This sequence encodes CASRTSPYNEQFF. The entire variable domain, with the rest obtained from reference TRBV2 and TRBJ2-1, is as follows: EPEVTQTPSHQVTQMGQEVILRCVPISNHLYFYWYRQILGQKVEFLVSFYNNEISEKSEIFDDQFSVERPDGSNFTLKIRSTKLEDSAMYFCASRTSPYNEQFFGPGTRLTVL.

The J gene is TRBJ2-2, the V gene TRBV4-2, with 10 bases that match TRBD1. CDR1 and CDR2 from the germline V gene are LGHNA and YNFKEQ. This CDR3 contains 15 residues. With 8 bases clipped from V and 1 base from J, the junction kept 4 bases outside the gene matches. Here the CDR3 reads CASEDRGRNTGELFF. In DNA, the CDR3 is TGTGCCAGCGAGGACAGGGGGAGGAACACCGGGGAGCTGTTTTTT.

About this clone: Sequence at one end of the junction differs from germline and may be a read error. V is TRBV6-5 and J is TRBJ1-5; TRBD1 aligns across 9 bases. The CDR3 is made up of 14 amino acids. Germline lookup yields CDR1 MNHEY and CDR2 SVGAGI. In nucleotides, the CDR3 is TGTGCCAGCAGGACAAGACAGGGGGATCAGCTCCAGCATTTT. Residues: CASRTRQGDQLQHF.

In its sample, this clone was seen once. The chain joins TRBV15 to TRBJ2-7; TRBD2 aligns across 9 bases. V lost 2 bases to trimming and J lost 4 bases; unmatched junction nucleotides: 9. Per germline, CDR1 LNHNV and CDR2 YYDKDF (reference sequence). This CDR3 region has 16 residues. DNA for the CDR3: TGTGCCACCAGCAGATCCTATAGCGGGAGAGGTTACGAGCAGTACTTC. Translation gives CATSRSYSGRGYEQYF.

This clone was detected only once. The chain is built from TRBV13 and TRBJ1-1; 10 bases map to TRBD1. Germline V lookup: CDR1 PRHDT, CDR2 FYEKMQ (reference sequence). There are 15 residues in the CDR3. V was pared by 4 bases and J by 4 bases, with 6 bases of the junction left unmatched. For the CDR3, the DNA is TGTGCCAGCAGCTCGGGACAGGGGTTCGGCACTGAAGCTTTCTTT. Translation: CASSSGQGFGTEAFF.

V usage is TRBV6-1 and J usage is TRBJ2-7; 7 bases match TRBD2. Losses at the gene ends were 10 bases for V and 5 bases for J; bases not matched to a gene: 14. The CDR3 is 14 residues long. The germline V gene has CDR1 MNHNS and CDR2 SASEGT. CDR3 loop: CAILKGGNHHEQYF. The CDR3 DNA follows: TGTGCCATCTTAAAGGGAGGGAATCACCACGAGCAGTACTTC.

The table lists this clone with a few counts. The V call is TRBV7-9, the J call TRBJ1-1; maybe TRBD1 (5 bases). The CDR3 has 13 residues. Trimming stripped 6 bases from V and 3 bases from J, with 11 bases between. CDR1 SEHNR and CDR2 FQNEAQ come from the germline V gene (reference sequence). CDR3 sequence (DNA): TGTGCCAGCAGACCAGGGCGAGACACTGAAGCTTTCTTT. Its protein is CASRPGRDTEAFF. Variable domain in full (rest from reference TRBV7-9 and TRBJ1-1): DTGVSQNPRHKITKRGQNVTFRCDPISEHNRLYWYRQTLGQGPEFLTYFQNEAQLEKSRLLSDRFSAERPKGSFSTLEIQRTEQGDSAMYLCASRPGRDTEAFFGQGTRLTVV.

This clone turned up a few times. CDR3 in amino acids: CASSSAEGNTIYF. The DNA for the CDR3 is TGTGCCAGCAGCTCTGCTGAGGGCAACACCATATATTTT. The V call is TRBV11-2, the J call TRBJ1-3; no definite D call. There are 13 residues in the CDR3. V lost 4 bases, J lost 7 bases, and 11 bases lay in between. Germline CDR1 and CDR2: SGHAT and FQNNGV.

V and J are TRBV4-2 and TRBJ1-2; 8 bases agree with TRBD1. After removal of 1 base from V and 8 bases from J, the junction contained 6 bases not matched to a gene. The CDR3 is 14 amino acids. The V gene's germline CDR1 is LGHNA and CDR2 YNFKEQ. The CDR3 DNA follows: TGTGCCAGCAGCCAAGGTGACAGGGGAGAAGGCTACACCTTC. This translates into CASSQGDRGEGYTF.

The rearrangement links TRBV15 to TRBJ1-2, with TRBD1 as a possible D gene (6 bases). V gave up 3 bases and J gave up 8 bases, with 10 bases separating them. Germline V lookup: CDR1 LNHNV, CDR2 YYDKDF (reference sequence). The CDR3 has 12 residues. CDR3 sequence reads: CATSRNRDGYTF. The CDR3 coding sequence is TGTGCCACCAGCAGGAACAGGGACGGCTACACCTTC.

This chain links TRBV7-9 with TRBJ2-3, with TRBD2 as a possible D gene (6 bases). The ends were cut back, 6 bases at V and 2 bases at J, with 9 bases in the middle. This CDR3 spans 13 amino acids. Germline values: CDR1 SEHNR, CDR2 FQNEAQ (reference sequence). CDR3 amino acids: CASSRDSTDTQYF. Written as DNA, the CDR3 is TGTGCCAGCAGTCGGGACTCCACAGATACGCAGTATTTT.